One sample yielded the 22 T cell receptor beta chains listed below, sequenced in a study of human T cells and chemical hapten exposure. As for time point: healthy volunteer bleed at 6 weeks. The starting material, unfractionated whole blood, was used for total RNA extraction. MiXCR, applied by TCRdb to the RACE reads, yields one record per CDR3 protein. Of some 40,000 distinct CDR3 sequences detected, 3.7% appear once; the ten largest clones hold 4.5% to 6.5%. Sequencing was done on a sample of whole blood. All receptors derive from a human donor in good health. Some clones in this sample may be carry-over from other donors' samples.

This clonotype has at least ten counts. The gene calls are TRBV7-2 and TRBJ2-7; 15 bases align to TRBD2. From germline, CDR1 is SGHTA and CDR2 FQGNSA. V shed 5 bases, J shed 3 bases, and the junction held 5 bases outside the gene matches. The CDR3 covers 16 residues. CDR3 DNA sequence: TGTGCCAGCAGCAGACGGACTAGCGGGAGGGACTACGAGCAGTACTTC. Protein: CASSRRTSGRDYEQYF.

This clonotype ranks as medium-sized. DNA for the CDR3: TGTGCCAGCAGTTTTGTGGCTGGCACAGATACGCAGTATTTT. Translation: CASSFVAGTDTQYF. The V call is TRBV28, the J call TRBJ2-3; D remains ambiguous. The germline V gene encodes CDR1 MDHEN and CDR2 SYDVKM. This CDR3 is built from 14 residues. Trimming stripped 3 bases from V and 1 base from J, with 8 bases between.

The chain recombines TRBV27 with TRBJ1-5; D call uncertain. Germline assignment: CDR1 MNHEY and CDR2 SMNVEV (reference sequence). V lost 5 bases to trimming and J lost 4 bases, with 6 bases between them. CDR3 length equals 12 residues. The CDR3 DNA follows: TGTGCCAGCAGTAGGCCGAATCAGCCCCAGCATTTT. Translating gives CASSRPNQPQHF.

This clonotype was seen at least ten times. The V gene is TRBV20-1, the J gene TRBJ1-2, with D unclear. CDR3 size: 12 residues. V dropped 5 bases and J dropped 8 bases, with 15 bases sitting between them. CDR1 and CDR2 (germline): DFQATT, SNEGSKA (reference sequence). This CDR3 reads CSAPSRFGGYTF. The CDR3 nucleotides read TGCAGTGCTCCGAGTCGGTTCGGCGGCTACACCTTC.

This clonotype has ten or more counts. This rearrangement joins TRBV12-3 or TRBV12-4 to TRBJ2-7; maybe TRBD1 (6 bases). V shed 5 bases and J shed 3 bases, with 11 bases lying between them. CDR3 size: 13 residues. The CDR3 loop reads CASSRTDIYEQYF. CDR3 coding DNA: TGTGCCAGCAGTCGGACAGATATCTACGAGCAGTACTTC.

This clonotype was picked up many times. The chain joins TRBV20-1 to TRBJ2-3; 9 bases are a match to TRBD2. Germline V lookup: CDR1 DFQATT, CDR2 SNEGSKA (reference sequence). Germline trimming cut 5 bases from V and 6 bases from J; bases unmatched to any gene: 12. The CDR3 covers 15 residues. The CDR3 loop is CSASPIAGERDTQYF. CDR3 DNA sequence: TGCAGTGCTTCCCCGATAGCGGGAGAGAGGGATACGCAGTATTTT.

CDR3 region: CATRGGNTEAFF. The CDR3 DNA follows: TGTGCCACCAGGGGAGGGAACACTGAAGCTTTCTTT. The chain is built from TRBV24-1 and TRBJ1-1; no firm D call. Germline V gene data show CDR1 as KGHDR and CDR2 as SFDVKD. With 7 bases removed from V and 1 base from J, the gap between germline ends came to 6 bases. The CDR3 has 12 amino acids.

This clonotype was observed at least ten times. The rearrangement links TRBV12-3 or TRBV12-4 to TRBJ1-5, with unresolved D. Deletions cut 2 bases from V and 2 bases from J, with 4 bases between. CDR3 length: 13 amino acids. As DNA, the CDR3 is TGTGCCAGCAGTTTACAGGGCAATCAGCCCCAGCATTTT. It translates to CASSLQGNQPQHF.

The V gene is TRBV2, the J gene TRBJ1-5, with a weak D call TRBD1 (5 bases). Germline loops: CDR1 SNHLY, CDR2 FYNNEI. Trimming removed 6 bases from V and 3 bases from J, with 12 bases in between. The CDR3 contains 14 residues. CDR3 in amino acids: CASRTGGLNQPQHF. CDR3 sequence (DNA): TGTGCCAGCAGGACGGGGGGTCTCAATCAGCCCCAGCATTTT.

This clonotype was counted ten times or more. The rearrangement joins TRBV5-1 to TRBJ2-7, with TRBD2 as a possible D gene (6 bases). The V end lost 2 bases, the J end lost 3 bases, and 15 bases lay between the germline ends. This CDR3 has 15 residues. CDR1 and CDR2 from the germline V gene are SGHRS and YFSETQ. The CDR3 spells CASSFSRTGDYEQYF. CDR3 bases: TGCGCCAGCAGCTTTAGCAGGACGGGAGACTACGAGCAGTACTTC. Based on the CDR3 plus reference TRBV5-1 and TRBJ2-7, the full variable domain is KAGVTQTPRYLIKTRGQQVTLSCSPISGHRSVSWYQQTPGQGLQFLFEYFSETQRNKGNFPGRFSGRQFSNSRSEMNVSTLELGDSALYLCASSFSRTGDYEQYFGPGTRLTVT.

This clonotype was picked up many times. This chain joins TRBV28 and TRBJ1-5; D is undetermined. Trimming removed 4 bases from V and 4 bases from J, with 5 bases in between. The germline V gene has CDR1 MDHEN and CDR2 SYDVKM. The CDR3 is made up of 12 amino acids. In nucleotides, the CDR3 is TGTGCCAGCAGTTCGGGGAATCAGCCCCAGCATTTT. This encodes CASSSGNQPQHF.

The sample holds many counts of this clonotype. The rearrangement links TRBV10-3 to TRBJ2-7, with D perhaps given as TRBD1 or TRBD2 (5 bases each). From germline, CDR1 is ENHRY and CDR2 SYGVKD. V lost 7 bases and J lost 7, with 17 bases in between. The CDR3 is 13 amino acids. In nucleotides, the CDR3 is TGTGCCATCACGATGGGGCCTCCGGGGGAGCAGTACTTC. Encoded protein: CAITMGPPGEQYF.

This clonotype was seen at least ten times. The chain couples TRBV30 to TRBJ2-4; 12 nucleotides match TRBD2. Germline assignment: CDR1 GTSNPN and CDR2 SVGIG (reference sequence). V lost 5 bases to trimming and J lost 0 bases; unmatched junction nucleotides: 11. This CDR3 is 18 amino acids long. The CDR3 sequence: CAWYPGLAGASAKNIQYF. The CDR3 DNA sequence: TGTGCCTGGTATCCGGGACTAGCGGGCGCCTCAGCCAAAAACATTCAGTACTTC.

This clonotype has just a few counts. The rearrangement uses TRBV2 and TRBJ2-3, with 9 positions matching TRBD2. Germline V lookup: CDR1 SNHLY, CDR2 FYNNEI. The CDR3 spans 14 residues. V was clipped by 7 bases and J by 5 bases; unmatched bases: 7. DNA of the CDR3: TGTGCCAGCAAATTAGCGGGAGAAGGAGATACGCAGTATTTT. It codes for CASKLAGEGDTQYF.

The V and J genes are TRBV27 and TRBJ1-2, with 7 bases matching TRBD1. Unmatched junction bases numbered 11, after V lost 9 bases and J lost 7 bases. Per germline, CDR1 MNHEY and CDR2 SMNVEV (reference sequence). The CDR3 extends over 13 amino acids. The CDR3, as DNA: TGTGCCAGTTCCAGGGGGGGTGGCGCTGGCTACACCTTC. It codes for CASSRGGGAGYTF.

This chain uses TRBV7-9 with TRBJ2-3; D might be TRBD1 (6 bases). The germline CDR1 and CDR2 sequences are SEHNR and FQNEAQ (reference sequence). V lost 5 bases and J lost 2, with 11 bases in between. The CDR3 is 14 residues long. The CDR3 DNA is TGTGCCAGCAGCGACTGGGACACCACAGATACGCAGTATTTT. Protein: CASSDWDTTDTQYF.

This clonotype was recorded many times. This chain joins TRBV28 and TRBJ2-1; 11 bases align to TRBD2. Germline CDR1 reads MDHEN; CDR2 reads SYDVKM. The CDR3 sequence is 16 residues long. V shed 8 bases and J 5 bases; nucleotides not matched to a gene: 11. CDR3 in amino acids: CASPAPGTSGDNEQFF. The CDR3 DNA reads TGTGCCAGCCCTGCTCCCGGGACTAGCGGTGACAATGAGCAGTTCTTC.

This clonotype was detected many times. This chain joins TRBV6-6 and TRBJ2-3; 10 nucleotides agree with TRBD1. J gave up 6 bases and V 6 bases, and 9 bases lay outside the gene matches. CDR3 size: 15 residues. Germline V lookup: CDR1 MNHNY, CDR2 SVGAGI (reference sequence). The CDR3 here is CASSLGQGVGDTQYF. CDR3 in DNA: TGTGCCAGCAGCCTAGGACAGGGGGTCGGTGATACGCAGTATTTT.

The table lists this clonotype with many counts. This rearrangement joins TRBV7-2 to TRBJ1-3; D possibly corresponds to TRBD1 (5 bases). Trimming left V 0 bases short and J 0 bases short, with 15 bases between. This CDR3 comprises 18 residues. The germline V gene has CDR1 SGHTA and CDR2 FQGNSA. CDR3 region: CASSLAFRGAGSGNTIYF. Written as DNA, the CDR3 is TGTGCCAGCAGCTTAGCCTTTAGGGGAGCCGGCTCTGGAAACACCATATATTTT.

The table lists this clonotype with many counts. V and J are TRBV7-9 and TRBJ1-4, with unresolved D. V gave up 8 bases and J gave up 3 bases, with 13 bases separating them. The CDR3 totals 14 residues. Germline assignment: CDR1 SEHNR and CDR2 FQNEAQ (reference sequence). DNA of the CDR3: TGTGCCAGCTCTCAAGTGGGAGCTAATGAAAAACTGTTTTTT. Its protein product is CASSQVGANEKLFF.

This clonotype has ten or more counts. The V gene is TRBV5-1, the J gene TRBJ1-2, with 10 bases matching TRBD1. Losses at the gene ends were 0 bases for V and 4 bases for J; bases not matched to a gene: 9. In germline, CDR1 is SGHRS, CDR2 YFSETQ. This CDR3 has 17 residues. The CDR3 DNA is TGCGCCAGCAGCTTGGGACAGGGGGCGACCCGAATCTATGGCTACACCTTC. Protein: CASSLGQGATRIYGYTF.

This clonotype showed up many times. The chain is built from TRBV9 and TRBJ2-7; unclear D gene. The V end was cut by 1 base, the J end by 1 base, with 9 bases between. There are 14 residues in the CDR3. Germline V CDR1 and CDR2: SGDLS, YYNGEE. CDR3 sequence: CASSVTSISYEQYF. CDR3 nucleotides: TGTGCCAGCAGCGTAACCTCTATTTCCTACGAGCAGTACTTC.